The sequence of this T cell receptor beta chain was determined in a study of regulatory T cells in long-lasting Graves disease. For TCR beta, libraries came from iRepertoire HTBI primers and Arm-PCR of CDR3 regions. Via MiXCR, TCRdb re-called the multiplex PCR reads, giving one row per CDR3 protein. The sample shows 530,000 or so distinct CDR3 sequences, roughly 13% of them seen only once. V shed 3 bases, J shed 5 bases, and the junction held 9 bases outside the gene matches. Germline CDR1 reads SEHNR; CDR2 reads FQNEAQ (reference sequence). The CDR3 has 16 amino acids. This clonotype was seen ten or more times. Time point denoted: newly diagnosed GD, antithyroid drugs for less than 3 months. The authors made the TCR library using RNA they extracted from PBMCs. Separately, the same data were catalogued under a study of T cells in Graves' hyperthyroidism and ophthalmopathy.

The V and J genes are TRBV7-9 and TRBJ2-5; 10 bases are shared with TRBD2. The sequencing here drew on peripheral blood mononuclear cells (PBMCs), taken at new diagnosis, from a patient treated with antithyroid drugs. This receptor was identified in a man younger than 40 with Graves disease. Here the CDR3 reads CASSFRSGRAGETQYF. The CDR3 nucleotides read TGTGCCAGCAGCTTCCGCAGCGGGAGGGCGGGGGAGACCCAGTACTTC.